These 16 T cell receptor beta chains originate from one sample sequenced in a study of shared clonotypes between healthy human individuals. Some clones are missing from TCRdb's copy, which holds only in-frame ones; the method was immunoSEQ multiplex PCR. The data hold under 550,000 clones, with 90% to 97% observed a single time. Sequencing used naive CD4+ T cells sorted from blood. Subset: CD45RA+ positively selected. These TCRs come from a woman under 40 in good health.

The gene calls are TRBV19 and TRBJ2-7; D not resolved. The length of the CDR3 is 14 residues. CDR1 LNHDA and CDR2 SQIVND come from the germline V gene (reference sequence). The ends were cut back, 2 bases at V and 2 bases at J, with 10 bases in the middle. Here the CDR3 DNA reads TGTGCCAGTAGTATAAATGAGGCCCCCTACGAGCAGTACTTC. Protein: CASSINEAPYEQYF.

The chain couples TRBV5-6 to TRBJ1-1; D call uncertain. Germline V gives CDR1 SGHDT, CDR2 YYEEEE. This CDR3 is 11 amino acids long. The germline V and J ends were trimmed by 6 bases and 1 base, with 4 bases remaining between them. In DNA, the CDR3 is TGTGCCAGCACCGGGAACACTGAAGCTTTCTTT. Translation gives CASTGNTEAFF.

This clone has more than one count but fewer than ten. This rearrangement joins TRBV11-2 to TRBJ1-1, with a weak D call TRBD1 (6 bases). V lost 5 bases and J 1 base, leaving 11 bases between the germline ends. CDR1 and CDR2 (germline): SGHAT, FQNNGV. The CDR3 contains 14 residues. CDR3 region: CASSHYRENTEAFF. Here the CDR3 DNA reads TGTGCCAGCAGCCATTACAGGGAGAACACTGAAGCTTTCTTT.

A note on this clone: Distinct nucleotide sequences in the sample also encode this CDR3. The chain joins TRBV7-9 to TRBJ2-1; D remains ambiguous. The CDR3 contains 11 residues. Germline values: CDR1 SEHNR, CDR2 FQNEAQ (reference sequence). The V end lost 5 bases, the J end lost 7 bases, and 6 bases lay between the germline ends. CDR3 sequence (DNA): TGTGCCAGCAGCCGCCAGAATGAGCAGTTCTTC. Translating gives CASSRQNEQFF.

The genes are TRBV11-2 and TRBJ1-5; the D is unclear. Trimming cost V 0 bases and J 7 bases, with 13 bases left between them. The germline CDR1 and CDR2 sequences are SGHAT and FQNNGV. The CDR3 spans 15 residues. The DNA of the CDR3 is TGTGCCAGCAGCTTAGACGGGCTGATGAGGCAGCCCCAGCATTTT. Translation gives CASSLDGLMRQPQHF.

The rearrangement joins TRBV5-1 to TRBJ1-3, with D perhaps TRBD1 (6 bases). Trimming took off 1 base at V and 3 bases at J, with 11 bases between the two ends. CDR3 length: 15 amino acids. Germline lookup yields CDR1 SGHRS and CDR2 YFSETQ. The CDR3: CASSLRGAGGNTIYF. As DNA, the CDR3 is TGCGCCAGCAGCTTGCGGGGGGCAGGTGGAAACACCATATATTTT.

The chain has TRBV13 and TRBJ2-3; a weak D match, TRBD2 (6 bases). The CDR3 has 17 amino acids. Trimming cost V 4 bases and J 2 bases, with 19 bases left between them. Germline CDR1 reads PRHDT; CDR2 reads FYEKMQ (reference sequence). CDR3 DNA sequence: TGTGCCAGCAGCTCGATGGGGGAAGGGACTCTCACAGATACGCAGTATTTT. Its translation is CASSSMGEGTLTDTQYF.

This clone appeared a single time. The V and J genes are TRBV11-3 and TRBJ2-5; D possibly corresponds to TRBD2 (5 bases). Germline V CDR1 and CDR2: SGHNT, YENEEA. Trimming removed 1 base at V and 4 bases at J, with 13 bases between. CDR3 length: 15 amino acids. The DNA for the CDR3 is TGTGCCAGCAGCTTAGTAGGTGGTGGGAGAGAGACCCAGTACTTC. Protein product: CASSLVGGGRETQYF.

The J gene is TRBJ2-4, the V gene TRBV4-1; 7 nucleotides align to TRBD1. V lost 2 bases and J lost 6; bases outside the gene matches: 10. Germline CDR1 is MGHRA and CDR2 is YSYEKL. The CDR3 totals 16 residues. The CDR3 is CASSQPTGKGSNIQYF. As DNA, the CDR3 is TGCGCCAGCAGCCAACCGACAGGGAAGGGGTCAAACATTCAGTACTTC.

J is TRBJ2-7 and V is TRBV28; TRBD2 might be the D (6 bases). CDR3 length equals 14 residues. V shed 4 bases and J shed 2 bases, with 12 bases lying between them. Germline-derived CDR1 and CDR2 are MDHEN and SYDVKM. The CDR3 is CASSSGDLTYEQYF. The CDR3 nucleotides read TGTGCCAGCAGTTCGGGAGACCTAACCTACGAGCAGTACTTC.

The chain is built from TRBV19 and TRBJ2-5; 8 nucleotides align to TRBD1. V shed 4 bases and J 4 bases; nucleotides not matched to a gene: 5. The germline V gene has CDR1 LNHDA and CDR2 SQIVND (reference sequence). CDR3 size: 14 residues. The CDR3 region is CASSTQGAGETQYF. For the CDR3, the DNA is TGTGCCAGTAGTACCCAGGGGGCAGGAGAGACCCAGTACTTC. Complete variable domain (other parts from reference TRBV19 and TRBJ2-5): DGGITQSPKYLFRKEGQNVTLSCEQNLNHDAMYWYRQDPGQGLRLIYYSQIVNDFQKGDIAEGYSVSREKKESFPLTVTSAQKNPTAFYLCASSTQGAGETQYFGPGTRLLVL.

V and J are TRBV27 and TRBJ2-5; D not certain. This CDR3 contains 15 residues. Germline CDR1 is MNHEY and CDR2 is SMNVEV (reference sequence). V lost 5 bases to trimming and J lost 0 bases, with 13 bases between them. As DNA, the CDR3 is TGTGCCAGCAGTCTAACTCGACAAGACCAAGAGACCCAGTACTTC. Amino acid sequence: CASSLTRQDQETQYF.

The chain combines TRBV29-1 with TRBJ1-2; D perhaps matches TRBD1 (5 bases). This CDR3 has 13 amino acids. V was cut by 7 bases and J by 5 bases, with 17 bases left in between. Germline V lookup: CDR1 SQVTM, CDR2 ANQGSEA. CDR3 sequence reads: CSAEGTARYGYTF. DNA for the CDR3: TGCAGCGCGGAGGGGACGGCAAGATATGGCTACACCTTC. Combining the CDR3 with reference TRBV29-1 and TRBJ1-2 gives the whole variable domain SAVISQKPSRDICQRGTSLTIQCQVDSQVTMMFWYRQQPGQSLTLIATANQGSEATYESGFVIDKFPISRPNLTFSTLTVSNMSPEDSSIYLCSAEGTARYGYTFGSGTRLTVV.

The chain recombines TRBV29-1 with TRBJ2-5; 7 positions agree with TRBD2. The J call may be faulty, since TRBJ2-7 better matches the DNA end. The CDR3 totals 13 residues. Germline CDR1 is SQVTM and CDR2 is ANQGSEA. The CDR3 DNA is TGCAGCGTCCTTGGGCGGGAGTATGGCGAGCAGTACTTC. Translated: CSVLGREYGEQYF.

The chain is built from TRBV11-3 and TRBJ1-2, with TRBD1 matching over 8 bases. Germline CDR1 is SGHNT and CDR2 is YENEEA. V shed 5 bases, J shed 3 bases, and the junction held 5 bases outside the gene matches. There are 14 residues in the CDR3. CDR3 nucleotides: TGTGCCAGCAGCCAAACGACAGGGGACTATGGCTACACCTTC. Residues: CASSQTTGDYGYTF.

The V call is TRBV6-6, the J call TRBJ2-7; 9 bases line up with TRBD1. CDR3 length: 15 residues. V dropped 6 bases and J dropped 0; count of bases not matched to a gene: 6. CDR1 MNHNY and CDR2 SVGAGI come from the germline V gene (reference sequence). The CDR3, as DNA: TGTGCCAGCAGCCGACCGGGACAGGGCTCCTACGAGCAGTACTTC. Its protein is CASSRPGQGSYEQYF.